A selection of T cell receptor beta chains follows, all from one sample in a study of identical twins. TCRdb passed the 5' RACE reads through MiXCR, listing each CDR3 protein once. In the table there are some 440,000 distinct CDR3 sequences, 20% to 25% of which are singletons. Another study also made use of these data, one on T cells expressing NK-cell markers.

Material: CD4+ T cells sorted from blood. The receptors here all came from a woman between 18 and 29 years old in good health. Each CDR3 is given with its conserved first and last residue. The D gene is left open where the match is weak. A row's size may be missing; if present it is once, few, many or a size class.

v_gene	j_gene	d_gene	abundance	CDR3aa	CDR3nt
TRBV5-4	TRBJ2-5	TRBD2	NA	CAMGRGGSRETQYF	TGTGCCATGGGCCGGGGGGGGTCCAGGGAGACCCAGTACTTC
TRBV4-3	TRBJ2-1	TRBD2	NA	CASTPLASGSRDEQFF	TGCGCCAGTACCCCTTTGGCTAGCGGGAGTCGGGATGAGCAGTTCTTC
TRBV24-1	TRBJ2-2	NA	NA	CAIRGPDRIDTGELFF	TGTGCCATCCGGGGGCCGGACAGGATAGACACCGGGGAGCTGTTTTTT
TRBV29-1	TRBJ2-2	TRBD2	NA	CSVEGWGGPTGELFF	TGCAGCGTTGAAGGCTGGGGGGGACCCACCGGGGAGCTGTTTTTT
TRBV11-2	TRBJ2-1	TRBD2	NA	CASSSGGGLAGTTSYNEQFF	TGTGCCAGCAGCTCCGGGGGGGGACTAGCGGGAACAACCTCCTACAATGAGCAGTTCTTC
TRBV5-1	TRBJ2-1	NA	NA	CASHGGGGNNEQFF	TGCGCCAGCCACGGGGGTGGGGGAAACAATGAGCAGTTCTTC
TRBV5-1	TRBJ2-5	NA	NA	CASTLDSWIQETQYF	TGCGCCAGCACCTTGGATTCCTGGATCCAAGAGACCCAGTACTTC
TRBV29-1	TRBJ1-3	NA	NA	CSVWLQGDTIYF	TGCAGCGTTTGGCTTCAAGGGGACACCATATATTTT
TRBV6-2/TRBV6-3	TRBJ2-6	TRBD2	NA	CASSYGRDGANVLTF	TGTGCCAGCAGTTACGGGAGGGACGGGGCCAACGTCCTGACTTTC
TRBV20-1	TRBJ2-5	NA	few	CSAYRGVQETQYF	TGCAGTGCTTACCGTGGGGTCCAAGAGACCCAGTACTTC
TRBV12-3/TRBV12-4	TRBJ1-2	TRBD1	NA	CASSLDRASLGYGYTF	TGTGCCAGCAGCTTAGACAGGGCCTCCTTAGGGTATGGCTACACCTTC
TRBV10-3	TRBJ1-1	NA	NA	CAISTGLDTEAFF	TGTGCCATCAGCACAGGGTTGGACACTGAAGCTTTCTTT
TRBV29-1	TRBJ1-1	NA	many	CSVGTTANTEAFF	TGCAGCGTCGGTACGACAGCGAACACTGAAGCTTTCTTT
TRBV29-1	TRBJ2-7	NA	few	CSVDGQGPEQYF	TGCAGCGTTGATGGTCAGGGGCCCGAGCAGTACTTC
TRBV20-1	TRBJ2-3	TRBD2	NA	CSANQRGSGDTQYF	TGCAGTGCCAATCAGCGGGGGAGTGGGGATACGCAGTATTTT
TRBV20-1	TRBJ1-5	NA	NA	CSAARVMGVRGPQHF	TGCAGTGCGGCTCGGGTTATGGGGGTCCGGGGGCCCCAGCATTTT
TRBV5-1	TRBJ2-1	TRBD1	few	CASSWGDRSNEQFF	TGCGCCAGCAGCTGGGGGGACAGGTCTAATGAGCAGTTCTTC
TRBV20-1	TRBJ2-7	NA	few	CSASLRSYEQYF	TGCAGTGCTAGCCTCAGATCCTACGAGCAGTACTTC
TRBV6-1	TRBJ2-3	NA	NA	CASISNSGDTQYF	TGTGCCAGCATATCCAACAGTGGAGATACGCAGTATTTT
TRBV20-1	TRBJ2-2	NA	NA	CSARVPGDNTGELFF	TGCAGTGCTAGAGTCCCGGGAGACAACACCGGGGAGCTGTTTTTT
TRBV28	TRBJ2-7	NA	many	CASSFRTRAPEQYF	TGTGCCAGCAGTTTCCGGACCCGGGCTCCTGAGCAGTACTTC
TRBV3-1	TRBJ1-1	NA	NA	CASSPGDLGSEAFF	TGTGCCAGCAGCCCAGGGGACCTTGGGTCTGAAGCTTTCTTT
TRBV5-1	TRBJ1-6	NA	NA	CASSPFSSYNSPLHF	TGCGCCAGCAGCCCCTTCAGCTCCTATAATTCACCCCTCCACTTT
TRBV12-3/TRBV12-4	TRBJ2-3	NA	many	CASSLIGTGTDTQYF	TGTGCCAGCAGTTTGATCGGGACTGGCACAGATACGCAGTATTTT
TRBV20-1	TRBJ2-1	TRBD1	few	CSAYGQGYNEQFF	TGCAGTGCCTATGGACAGGGTTACAATGAGCAGTTCTTC
TRBV12-3/TRBV12-4	TRBJ2-1	TRBD2	NA	CASSLDRWSGGAHEQFF	TGTGCCAGCAGTTTAGATAGGTGGAGCGGGGGGGCTCATGAGCAGTTCTTC
TRBV3-1	TRBJ2-2	NA	once	CASSQAAGELFF	TGTGCCAGCAGCCAAGCCGCCGGGGAGCTGTTTTTT
TRBV24-1	TRBJ2-7	TRBD1	NA	CATILDRAIPYEQYF	TGTGCCACCATTCTGGACAGGGCGATACCCTACGAGCAGTACTTC
TRBV12-3/TRBV12-4	TRBJ2-1	TRBD2	few	CATRPGLAGGRLFF	TGTGCCACCCGTCCGGGACTAGCGGGAGGGAGGCTGTTCTTC
TRBV20-1	TRBJ1-1	NA	NA	CSAPVVNTEAFF	TGCAGTGCCCCAGTCGTGAACACTGAAGCTTTCTTT
TRBV25-1	TRBJ1-2	NA	few	CASSEYPGGYTF	TGTGCCAGCAGTGAATATCCGGGAGGCTACACCTTC
TRBV29-1	TRBJ2-4	NA	NA	CSVIGGAKNIQYF	TGCAGCGTCATAGGGGGGGCCAAAAACATTCAGTACTTC
TRBV20-1	TRBJ2-3	TRBD2	few	CSARRTSGYTDTQYF	TGCAGTGCTCGCCGGACTAGCGGTTACACAGATACGCAGTATTTT
TRBV12-3/TRBV12-4	TRBJ1-3	NA	many	CASSPRGYSGNTIYF	TGTGCCAGCAGTCCACGGGGGTACTCTGGAAACACCATATATTTT
TRBV5-6	TRBJ1-4	NA	NA	CASSRTKQGGEKLFF	TGTGCCAGCAGCCGTACTAAGCAGGGAGGAGAAAAACTGTTTTTT
TRBV5-1	TRBJ2-3	TRBD2	few	CASTRGGADTQYF	TGCGCCAGCACGCGGGGGGGCGCAGATACGCAGTATTTT
TRBV4-1	TRBJ1-2	NA	NA	CASSQFWAPGGYTF	TGCGCCAGCAGCCAATTCTGGGCCCCGGGGGGCTACACCTTC
TRBV6-2/TRBV6-3	TRBJ2-3	NA	NA	CASRIASTDTQYF	TGTGCCAGCAGGATCGCGAGCACAGATACGCAGTATTTT
TRBV12-3/TRBV12-4	TRBJ2-1	NA	NA	CASSFRSNEQFF	TGTGCCAGCAGTTTTCGGAGTAATGAGCAGTTCTTC
TRBV12-3/TRBV12-4	TRBJ2-7	NA	few	CASSTRVNEQYF	TGTGCCAGCAGTACCAGGGTAAACGAGCAGTACTTC
TRBV6-1	TRBJ2-3	TRBD1	NA	CASSPRTGLTDTQYF	TGTGCCAGCAGCCCCCGGACAGGCCTTACAGATACGCAGTATTTT